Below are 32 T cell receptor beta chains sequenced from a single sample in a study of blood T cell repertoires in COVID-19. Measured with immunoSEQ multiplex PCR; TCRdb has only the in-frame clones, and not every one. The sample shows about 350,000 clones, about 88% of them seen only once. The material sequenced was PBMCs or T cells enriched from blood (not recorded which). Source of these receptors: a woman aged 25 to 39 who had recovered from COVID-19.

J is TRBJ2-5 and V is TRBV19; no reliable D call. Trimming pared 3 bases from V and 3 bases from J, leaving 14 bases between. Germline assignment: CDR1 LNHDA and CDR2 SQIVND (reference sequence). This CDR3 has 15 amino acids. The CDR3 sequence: CASSIAATTKETQYF. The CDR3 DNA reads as TGTGCCAGTAGTATTGCAGCGACCACTAAAGAGACCCAGTACTTC. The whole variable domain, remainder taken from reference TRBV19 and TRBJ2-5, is DGGITQSPKYLFRKEGQNVTLSCEQNLNHDAMYWYRQDPGQGLRLIYYSQIVNDFQKGDIAEGYSVSREKKESFPLTVTSAQKNPTAFYLCASSIAATTKETQYFGPGTRLLVL.

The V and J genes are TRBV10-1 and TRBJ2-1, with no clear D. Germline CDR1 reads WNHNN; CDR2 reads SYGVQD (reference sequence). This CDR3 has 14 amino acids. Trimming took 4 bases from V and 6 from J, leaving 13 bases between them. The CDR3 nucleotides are TGCGCCAGCAGTGCCGGCGCTTCGGGCAATGAGCAGTTCTTC. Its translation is CASSAGASGNEQFF.

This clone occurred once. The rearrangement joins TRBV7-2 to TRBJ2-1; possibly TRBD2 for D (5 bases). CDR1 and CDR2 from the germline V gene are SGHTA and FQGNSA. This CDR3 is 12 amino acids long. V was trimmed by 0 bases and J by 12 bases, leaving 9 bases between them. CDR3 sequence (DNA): TGTGCCAGCAGCTTAGCTGGGAGTATGCAGTTCTTC. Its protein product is CASSLAGSMQFF.

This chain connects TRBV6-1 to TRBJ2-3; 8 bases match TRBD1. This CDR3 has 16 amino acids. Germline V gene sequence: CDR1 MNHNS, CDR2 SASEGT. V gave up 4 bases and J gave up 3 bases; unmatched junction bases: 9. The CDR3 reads CASSVPGGAGTDTQYF. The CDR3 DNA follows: TGTGCCAGCAGTGTACCAGGGGGCGCAGGGACAGATACGCAGTATTTT.

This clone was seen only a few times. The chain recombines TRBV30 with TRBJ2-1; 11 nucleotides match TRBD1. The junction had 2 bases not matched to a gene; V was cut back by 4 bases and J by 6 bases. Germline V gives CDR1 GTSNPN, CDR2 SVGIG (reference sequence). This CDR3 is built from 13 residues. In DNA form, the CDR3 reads TGTGCCTGGACCGGACAGGGGGCCAATGAGCAGTTCTTC. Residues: CAWTGQGANEQFF.

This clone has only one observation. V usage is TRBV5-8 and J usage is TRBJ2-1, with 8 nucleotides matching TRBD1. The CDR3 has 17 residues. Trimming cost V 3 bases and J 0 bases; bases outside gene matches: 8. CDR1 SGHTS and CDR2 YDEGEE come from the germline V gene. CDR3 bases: TGTGCCAGCAGCTCGGGACAGGTCTTCAGCTCCTACAATGAGCAGTTCTTC. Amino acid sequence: CASSSGQVFSSYNEQFF.

The CDR3 spells CASSVRGAGDTQYF. DNA for the CDR3: TGTGCCAGCAGTGTGCGGGGGGCGGGCGATACGCAGTATTTT. The chain recombines TRBV2 with TRBJ2-3, with 8 bases fitting TRBD2. The length of the CDR3 is 14 residues. The J segment lost 6 bases and the V segment lost 4 bases, leaving 6 bases of the junction unmatched. Germline V gene sequence: CDR1 SNHLY, CDR2 FYNNEI.

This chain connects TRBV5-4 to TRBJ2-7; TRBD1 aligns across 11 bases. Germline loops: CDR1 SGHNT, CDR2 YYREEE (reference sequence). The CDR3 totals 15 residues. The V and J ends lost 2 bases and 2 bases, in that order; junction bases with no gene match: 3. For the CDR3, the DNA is TGTGCCAGCAGCTTAGGACAGGGGGCGGCCTACGAGCAGTACTTC. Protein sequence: CASSLGQGAAYEQYF.

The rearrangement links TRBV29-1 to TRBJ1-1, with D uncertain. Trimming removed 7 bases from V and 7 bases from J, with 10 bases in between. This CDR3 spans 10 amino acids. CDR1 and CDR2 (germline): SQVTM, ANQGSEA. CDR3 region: CSAGTGEAFF. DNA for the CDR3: TGCAGCGCAGGCACCGGTGAAGCTTTCTTT.

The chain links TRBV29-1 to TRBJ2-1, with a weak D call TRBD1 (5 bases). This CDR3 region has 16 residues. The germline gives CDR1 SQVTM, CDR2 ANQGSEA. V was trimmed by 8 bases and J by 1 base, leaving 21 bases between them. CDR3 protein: CSIAWTAGLSYNEQFF. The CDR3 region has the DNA TGCAGCATAGCATGGACGGCAGGGTTATCCTACAATGAGCAGTTCTTC.

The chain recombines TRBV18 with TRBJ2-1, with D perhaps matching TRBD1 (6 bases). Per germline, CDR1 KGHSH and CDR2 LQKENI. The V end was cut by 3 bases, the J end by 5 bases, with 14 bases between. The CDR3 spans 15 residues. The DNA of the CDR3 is TGTGCCAGCTCACCTCAGGGGCCCCCAGACAATGAGCAGTTCTTC. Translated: CASSPQGPPDNEQFF.

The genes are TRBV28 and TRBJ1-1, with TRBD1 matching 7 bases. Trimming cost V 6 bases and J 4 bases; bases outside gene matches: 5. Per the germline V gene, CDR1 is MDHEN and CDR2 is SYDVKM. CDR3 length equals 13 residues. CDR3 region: CASRTGTATEAFF. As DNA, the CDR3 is TGTGCCAGCAGAACCGGGACAGCCACTGAAGCTTTCTTT.

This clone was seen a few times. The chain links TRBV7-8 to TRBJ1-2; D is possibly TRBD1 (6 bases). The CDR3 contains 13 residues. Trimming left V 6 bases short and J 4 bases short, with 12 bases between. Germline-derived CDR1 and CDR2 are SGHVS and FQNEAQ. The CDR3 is CASSPGDVYGYTF. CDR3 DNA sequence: TGTGCCAGCAGTCCAGGGGACGTCTATGGCTACACCTTC.

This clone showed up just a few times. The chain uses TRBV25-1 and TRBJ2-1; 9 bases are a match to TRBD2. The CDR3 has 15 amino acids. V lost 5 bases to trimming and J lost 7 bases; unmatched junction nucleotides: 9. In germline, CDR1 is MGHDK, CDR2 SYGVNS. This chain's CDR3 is CASSLAGEGKNEQFF. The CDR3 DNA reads TGTGCCAGCAGTTTAGCGGGAGAAGGTAAAAATGAGCAGTTCTTC.

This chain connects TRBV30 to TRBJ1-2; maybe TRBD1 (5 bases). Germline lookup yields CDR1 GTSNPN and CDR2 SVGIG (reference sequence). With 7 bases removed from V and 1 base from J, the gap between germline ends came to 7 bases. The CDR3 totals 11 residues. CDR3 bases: TGTGCCTACGACAGTAACTATGGCTACACCTTC. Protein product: CAYDSNYGYTF.

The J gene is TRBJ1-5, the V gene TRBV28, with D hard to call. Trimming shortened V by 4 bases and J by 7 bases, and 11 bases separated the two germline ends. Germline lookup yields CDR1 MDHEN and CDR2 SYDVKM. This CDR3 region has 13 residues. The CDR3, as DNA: TGTGCCAGCAGTTACCCCACAGAACAGCCCCAGCATTTT. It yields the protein CASSYPTEQPQHF.

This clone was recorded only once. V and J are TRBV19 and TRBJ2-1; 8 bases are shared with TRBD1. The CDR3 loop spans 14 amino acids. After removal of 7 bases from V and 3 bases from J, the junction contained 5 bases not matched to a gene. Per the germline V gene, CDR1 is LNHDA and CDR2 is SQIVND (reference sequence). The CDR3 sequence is CASNPGQDYNEQFF. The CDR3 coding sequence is TGTGCCAGTAACCCGGGACAGGACTACAATGAGCAGTTCTTC.

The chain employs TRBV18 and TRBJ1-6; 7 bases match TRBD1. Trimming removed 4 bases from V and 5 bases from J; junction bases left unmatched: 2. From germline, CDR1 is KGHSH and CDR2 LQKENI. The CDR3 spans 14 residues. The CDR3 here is CASSLGQNNSPLHF. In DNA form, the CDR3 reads TGTGCCAGCTCACTGGGACAGAATAATTCACCCCTCCACTTT.

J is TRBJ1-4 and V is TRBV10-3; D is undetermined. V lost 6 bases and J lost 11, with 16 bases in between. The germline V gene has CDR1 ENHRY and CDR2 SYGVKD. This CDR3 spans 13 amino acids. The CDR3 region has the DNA TGTGCCATCAGAACCCCACCTTTTCAGAAACTGTTTTTT. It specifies CAIRTPPFQKLFF.

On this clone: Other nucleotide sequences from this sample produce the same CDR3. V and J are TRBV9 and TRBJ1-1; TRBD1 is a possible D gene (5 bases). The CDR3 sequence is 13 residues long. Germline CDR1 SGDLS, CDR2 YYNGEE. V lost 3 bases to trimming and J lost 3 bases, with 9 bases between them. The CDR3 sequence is CASSGGEDTEAFF. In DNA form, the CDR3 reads TGTGCCAGCAGCGGGGGGGAAGACACTGAAGCTTTCTTT.

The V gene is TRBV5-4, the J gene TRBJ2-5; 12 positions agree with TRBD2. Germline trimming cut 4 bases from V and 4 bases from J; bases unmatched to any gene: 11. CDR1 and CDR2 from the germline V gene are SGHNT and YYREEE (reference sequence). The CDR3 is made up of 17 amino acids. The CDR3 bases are TGTGCCAGCAGCCCAGCTAGCGGGAGGGGAGGGCTAGAGACCCAGTACTTC. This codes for CASSPASGRGGLETQYF.

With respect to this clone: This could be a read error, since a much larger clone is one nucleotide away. The CDR3 is CASKGQSNQPQHF. In DNA form, the CDR3 reads TGTGCCAGCAAGGGACAGAGCAATCAGCCCCAGCATTTT. The chain uses TRBV2 and TRBJ1-5, with TRBD1 identical over 7 bases. This CDR3 spans 13 amino acids. Germline CDR1 and CDR2: SNHLY and FYNNEI. Losses at the gene ends were 7 bases for V and 1 base for J; bases not matched to a gene: 1.

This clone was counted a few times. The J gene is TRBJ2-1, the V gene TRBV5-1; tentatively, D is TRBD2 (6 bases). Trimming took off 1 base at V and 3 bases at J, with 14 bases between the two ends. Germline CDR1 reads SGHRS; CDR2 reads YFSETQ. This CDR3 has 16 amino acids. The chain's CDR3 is CASSLSPPSDYNEQFF. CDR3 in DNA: TGCGCCAGCAGCTTGTCCCCTCCTAGCGACTACAATGAGCAGTTCTTC.

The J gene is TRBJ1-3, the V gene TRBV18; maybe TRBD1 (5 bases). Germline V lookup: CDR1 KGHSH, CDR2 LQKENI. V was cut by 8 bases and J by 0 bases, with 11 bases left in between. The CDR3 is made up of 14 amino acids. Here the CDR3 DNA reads TGTGCCAGCGCCCGGGGGAACTCTGGAAACACCATATATTTT. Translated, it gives CASARGNSGNTIYF.

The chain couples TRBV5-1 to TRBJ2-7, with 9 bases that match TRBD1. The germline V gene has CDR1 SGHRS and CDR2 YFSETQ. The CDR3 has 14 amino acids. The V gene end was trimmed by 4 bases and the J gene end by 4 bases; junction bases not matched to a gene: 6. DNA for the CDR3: TGCGCCAGCAGCATAGGGACAGGGATATACGAGCAGTACTTC. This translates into CASSIGTGIYEQYF. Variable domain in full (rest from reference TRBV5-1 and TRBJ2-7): KAGVTQTPRYLIKTRGQQVTLSCSPISGHRSVSWYQQTPGQGLQFLFEYFSETQRNKGNFPGRFSGRQFSNSRSEMNVSTLELGDSALYLCASSIGTGIYEQYFGPGTRLTVT.

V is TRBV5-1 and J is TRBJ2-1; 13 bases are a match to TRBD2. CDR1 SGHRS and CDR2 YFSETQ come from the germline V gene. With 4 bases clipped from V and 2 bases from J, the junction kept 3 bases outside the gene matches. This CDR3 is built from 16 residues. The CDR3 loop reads CASSRGTSGTYNEQFF. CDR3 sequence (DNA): TGCGCCAGCAGCCGAGGGACTAGCGGGACCTACAATGAGCAGTTCTTC. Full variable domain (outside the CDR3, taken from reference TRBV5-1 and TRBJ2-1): KAGVTQTPRYLIKTRGQQVTLSCSPISGHRSVSWYQQTPGQGLQFLFEYFSETQRNKGNFPGRFSGRQFSNSRSEMNVSTLELGDSALYLCASSRGTSGTYNEQFFGPGTRLTVL.

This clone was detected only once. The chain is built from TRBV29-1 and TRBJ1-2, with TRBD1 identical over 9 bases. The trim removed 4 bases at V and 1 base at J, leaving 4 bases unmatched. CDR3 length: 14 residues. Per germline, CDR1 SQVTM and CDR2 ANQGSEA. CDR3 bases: TGCAGCGTTGCTAGGGGACAGGGTAACTATGGCTACACCTTC. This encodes CSVARGQGNYGYTF.

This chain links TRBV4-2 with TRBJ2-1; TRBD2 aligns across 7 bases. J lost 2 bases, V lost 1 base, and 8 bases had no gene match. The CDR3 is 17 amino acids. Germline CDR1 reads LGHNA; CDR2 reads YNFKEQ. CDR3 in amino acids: CASSQGGGEGPYNEQFF. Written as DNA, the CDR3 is TGTGCCAGCAGCCAAGGAGGAGGGGAGGGCCCCTACAATGAGCAGTTCTTC.

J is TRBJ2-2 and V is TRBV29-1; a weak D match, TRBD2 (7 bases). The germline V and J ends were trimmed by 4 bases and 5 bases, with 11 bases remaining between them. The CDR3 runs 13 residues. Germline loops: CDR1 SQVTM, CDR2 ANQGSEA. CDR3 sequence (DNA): TGCAGCGTTGCGGGGAGGGGGACCGGGGAGCTGTTTTTT. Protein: CSVAGRGTGELFF.

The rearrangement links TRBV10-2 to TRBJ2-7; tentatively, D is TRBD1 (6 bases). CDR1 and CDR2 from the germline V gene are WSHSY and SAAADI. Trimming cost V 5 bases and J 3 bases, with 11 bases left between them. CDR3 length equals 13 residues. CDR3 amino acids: CASSHPRGYEQYF. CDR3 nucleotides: TGCGCCAGCAGTCACCCCAGGGGCTACGAGCAGTACTTC.

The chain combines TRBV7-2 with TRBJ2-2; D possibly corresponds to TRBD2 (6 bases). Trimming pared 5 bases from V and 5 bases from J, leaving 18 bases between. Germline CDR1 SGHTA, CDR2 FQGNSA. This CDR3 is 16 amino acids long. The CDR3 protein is CASSIVVGGGTGELFF. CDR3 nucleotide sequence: TGTGCCAGCAGCATCGTGGTCGGGGGTGGGACCGGGGAGCTGTTTTTT.

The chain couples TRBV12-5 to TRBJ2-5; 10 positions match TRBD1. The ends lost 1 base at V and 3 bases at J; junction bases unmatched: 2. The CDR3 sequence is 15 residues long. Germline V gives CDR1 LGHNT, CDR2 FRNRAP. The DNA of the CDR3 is TGTGCTAGTGGTTTGGGACAGGGGGCAGAAGAGACCCAGTACTTC. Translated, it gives CASGLGQGAEETQYF. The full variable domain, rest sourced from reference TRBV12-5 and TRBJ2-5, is DARVTQTPRHKVTEMGQEVTMRCQPILGHNTVFWYRQTMMQGLELLAYFRNRAPLDDSGMPKDRFSAEMPDATLATLKIQPSEPRDSAVYFCASGLGQGAEETQYFGPGTRLLVL.